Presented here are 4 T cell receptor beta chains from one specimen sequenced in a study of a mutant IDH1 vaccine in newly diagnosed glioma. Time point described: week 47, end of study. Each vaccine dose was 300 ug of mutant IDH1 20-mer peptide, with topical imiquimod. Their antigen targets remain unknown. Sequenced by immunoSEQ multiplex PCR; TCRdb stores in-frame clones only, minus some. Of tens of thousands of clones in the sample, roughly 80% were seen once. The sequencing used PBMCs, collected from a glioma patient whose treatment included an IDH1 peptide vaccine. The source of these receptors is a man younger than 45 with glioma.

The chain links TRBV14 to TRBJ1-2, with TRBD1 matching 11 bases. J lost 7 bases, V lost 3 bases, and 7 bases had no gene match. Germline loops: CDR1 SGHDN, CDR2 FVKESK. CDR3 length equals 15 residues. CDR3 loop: CASSQGTGGVGGYTF. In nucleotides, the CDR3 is TGTGCCAGCAGCCAGGGGACAGGGGGTGTCGGTGGCTACACCTTC.

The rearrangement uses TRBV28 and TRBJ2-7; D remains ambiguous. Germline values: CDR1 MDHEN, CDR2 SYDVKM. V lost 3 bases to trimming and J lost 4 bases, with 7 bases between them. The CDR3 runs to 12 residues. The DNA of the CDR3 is TGTGCCAGCAGTTTCTGGGGATACGAGCAGTACTTC. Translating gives CASSFWGYEQYF.

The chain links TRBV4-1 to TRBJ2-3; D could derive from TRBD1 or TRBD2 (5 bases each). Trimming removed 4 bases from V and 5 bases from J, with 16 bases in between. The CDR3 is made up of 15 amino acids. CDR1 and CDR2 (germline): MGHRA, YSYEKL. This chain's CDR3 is CASSRLEGFEDTQYF. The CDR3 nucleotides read TGCGCCAGCAGCCGACTCGAGGGGTTTGAAGATACGCAGTATTTT.

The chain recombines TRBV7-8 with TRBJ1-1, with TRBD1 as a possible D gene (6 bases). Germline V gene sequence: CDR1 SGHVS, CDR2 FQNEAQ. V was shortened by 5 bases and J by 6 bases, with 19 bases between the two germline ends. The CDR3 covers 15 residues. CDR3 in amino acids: CASSNYRERSAEAFF. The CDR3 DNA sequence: TGTGCCAGCAGCAACTACAGGGAGAGGTCGGCTGAAGCTTTCTTT.